This entry features one TCR beta chain sequence. Within the sample, other DNA sequences also encode this same CDR3. Germline V lookup: CDR1 GTSNPN, CDR2 SVGIG (reference sequence). After removal of 3 bases from V and 8 bases from J, the junction contained 2 bases not matched to a gene. CDR3 length equals 11 residues. Original data processing: Estimation of nucleated cell counts relied on the amplification of reference gene primers. This table comes from immunoSEQ multiplex PCR, and its TCRdb copy is limited to in-frame clones, with some not included. V, J and clone size reflect that table, while D and trimming were determined from the DNA. In the table there are over 60,000 clones, about 91% of which are singletons. The sample is drawn from a study of blood T cell repertoires in COVID-19. Study context: PBMCs, B-cell-depleted T cells, or T cells were the source of the cDNA or gDNA that made up the material.

The sequence came from an elderly man with acute or convalescent COVID-19. V and J are TRBV30 and TRBJ1-2, with TRBD1 identical over 8 bases. The sample taken for sequencing was peripheral blood. The CDR3 DNA sequence: TGTGCCTGGAGCACAGGGGGAGGCTACACCTTC. This sequence encodes CAWSTGGGYTF. Full variable domain (rest looked up from reference TRBV30 and TRBJ1-2): SQTIHQWPATLVQPVGSPLSLECTVEGTSNPNLYWYRQAAGRGLQLLFYSVGIGQISSEVPQNLSASRPQDRQFILSSKKLLLSDSGFYLCAWSTGGGYTFGSGTRLTVV.